The next 21 T cell receptor beta chains were all read from a single sample in a study of blood T cell repertoires in COVID-19 (dated by TCRdb to the early 2020s). The method behind the library was the immunoSEQ multiplex PCR assay. TCRdb limited this immuneACCESS table to in-frame rearrangements with V and J called. A share of clones is missing; checked studies link under half to unresolved V genes, and the rest is unexplained. The table for this sample lists around 140,000 clones; roughly 86% of them were counted only once. The ten largest clones represent approximately 0.95% of the sample. The sequenced material came from peripheral blood. These receptors were collected from a woman aged 45 to 65 with acute or convalescent COVID-19.

CDR3 sequence reads: CASSLRVGATNEKLFF. CDR3 bases: TGTGCCAGCTCACTGAGGGTGGGAGCAACTAATGAAAAACTGTTTTTT. J is TRBJ1-4 and V is TRBV18, with D unclear. V lost 4 bases and J lost 0, with 12 bases in between. The CDR3 runs 16 residues. Per germline, CDR1 KGHSH and CDR2 LQKENI. The full variable domain, completed using reference TRBV18 and TRBJ1-4, is NAGVMQNPRHLVRRRGQEARLRCSPMKGHSHVYWYRQLPEEGLKFMVYLQKENIIDESGMPKERFSAEFPKEGPSILRIQQVVRGDSAAYFCASSLRVGATNEKLFFGSGTQLSVL.

The chain couples TRBV5-6 to TRBJ2-1; weak D call: TRBD1 (5 bases). This CDR3 has 12 amino acids. The V and J ends lost 4 bases and 8 bases respectively, with 10 bases between them. Germline V gene data show CDR1 as SGHDT and CDR2 as YYEEEE. CDR3 amino acids: CASSAKGDEQFF. As DNA, the CDR3 is TGTGCCAGCAGCGCTAAAGGGGATGAGCAGTTCTTC.

The chain is built from TRBV2 and TRBJ2-1; unclear D gene. Germline CDR1 and CDR2: SNHLY and FYNNEI. This CDR3 has 13 amino acids. V shed 1 base and J shed 10 bases, with 11 bases lying between them. The DNA of the CDR3 is TGTGCCAGCAGTGAAGAGATTTCCCAGGAGCAGTTCTTC. Translated, it gives CASSEEISQEQFF.

V and J are TRBV4-2 and TRBJ2-1; 10 bases line up with TRBD2. CDR1 and CDR2 from the germline V gene are LGHNA and YNFKEQ. Unmatched junction bases numbered 7, after V lost 4 bases and J lost 7 bases. This CDR3 is built from 15 residues. CDR3 sequence reads: CASSLSGRARNEQFF. The CDR3 DNA reads as TGTGCCAGCAGCCTGAGCGGGAGGGCCAGGAATGAGCAGTTCTTC.

The V and J genes are TRBV3-1 (or the pseudogene TRBV3-2) and TRBJ1-2; 9 nucleotides line up with TRBD1. CDR1 is LGHDT, CDR2 YNNKEL, per germline (reference sequence). CDR3 size: 16 residues. V was clipped by 6 bases and J by 8 bases; unmatched bases: 16. CDR3 sequence (DNA): TGTGCCAGCAGTCTAGCTGGACAGGGGAGCTTTGGAGGCTACACCTTC. It is translated as CASSLAGQGSFGGYTF.

The table lists this clone with a count of one. The gene calls are TRBV9 and TRBJ1-2; D remains ambiguous. The CDR3 contains 13 residues. V was shortened by 0 bases and J by 6 bases, with 9 bases between the two germline ends. Germline-derived CDR1 and CDR2 are SGDLS and YYNGEE. CDR3: CASSVVESHGYTF. CDR3 nucleotide sequence: TGTGCCAGCAGCGTAGTTGAGTCCCATGGCTACACCTTC.

In its sample, this clone was seen a few times. The chain links TRBV5-5 to TRBJ2-1; weak D call: TRBD1 (5 bases). In germline, CDR1 is SGHKS, CDR2 YYEKEE (reference sequence). The CDR3 has 13 residues. The germline V and J ends were trimmed by 7 bases and 5 bases, with 13 bases remaining between them. CDR3: CASWRQKNNEQFF. CDR3 bases: TGTGCCAGCTGGAGACAGAAAAACAATGAGCAGTTCTTC. The full variable domain, rest sourced from reference TRBV5-5 and TRBJ2-1, is DAGVTQSPTHLIKTRGQQVTLRCSPISGHKSVSWYQQVLGQGPQFIFQYYEKEERGRGNFPDRFSARQFPNYSSELNVNALLLGDSALYLCASWRQKNNEQFFGPGTRLTVL.

This chain joins TRBV9 and TRBJ2-7; TRBD2 is a possible D gene (6 bases). The CDR3 spans 14 residues. The V end was cut by 1 base, the J end by 3 bases, with 11 bases between. The germline gives CDR1 SGDLS, CDR2 YYNGEE. CDR3 protein: CASSVTGSGYEQYF. The CDR3, as DNA: TGTGCCAGCAGCGTAACGGGTAGCGGCTACGAGCAGTACTTC.

The CDR3 DNA reads TGTGCCAGTACCCGGGACAGGGGGACCCCTCCCTATGGCTACACCTTC. Encoded protein: CASTRDRGTPPYGYTF. This chain uses TRBV19 with TRBJ1-2, with TRBD1 matching over 11 bases. V lost 7 bases to trimming and J lost 4 bases; unmatched junction nucleotides: 11. Germline V gene sequence: CDR1 LNHDA, CDR2 SQIVND (reference sequence). This CDR3 region has 16 residues.

The chain is built from TRBV9 and TRBJ1-4, with 8 nucleotides matching TRBD1. V was clipped by 4 bases and J by 4 bases; unmatched bases: 3. Germline V CDR1 and CDR2: SGDLS, YYNGEE. The CDR3 runs to 14 residues. This CDR3 is CASSQGQDNEKLFF. The CDR3, as DNA: TGTGCCAGCAGCCAGGGACAGGATAATGAAAAACTGTTTTTT.

The chain joins TRBV7-9 to TRBJ2-3, with a weak D call TRBD2 (7 bases). The CDR3 consists of 16 residues. In germline, CDR1 is SEHNR, CDR2 FQNEAQ (reference sequence). Deletions cut 5 bases from V and 4 bases from J, with 19 bases between. CDR3 coding DNA: TGTGCCAGCAGCCAACACAGGGTACGGGAGGCAGATACGCAGTATTTT. Its translation: CASSQHRVREADTQYF.

The J gene is TRBJ2-7, the V gene TRBV5-1, with a tentative D call TRBD2 (6 bases). This CDR3 is built from 15 residues. CDR1 and CDR2 (germline): SGHRS, YFSETQ. V lost 0 bases to trimming and J lost 3 bases, with 13 bases between them. CDR3 sequence (DNA): TGCGCCAGCAGCTTGGGGTTGGGGGGTGACTACGAGCAGTACTTC. Translation: CASSLGLGGDYEQYF.

CDR3 loop: CASSFLAGEETQYF. CDR3 nucleotides: TGTGCCAGCAGTTTCTTAGCGGGAGAGGAGACCCAGTACTTC. The rearrangement links TRBV27 to TRBJ2-5, with 9 bases fitting TRBD2. The ends lost 3 bases at V and 5 bases at J; junction bases unmatched: 4. The germline CDR1 and CDR2 sequences are MNHEY and SMNVEV (reference sequence). The CDR3 spans 14 residues.

The gene calls are TRBV12-3 or TRBV12-4 and TRBJ2-7, with 7 bases identical to TRBD1. CDR3 length: 13 residues. V trimming: 6 bases; J trimming: 4 bases; junction bases outside the gene matches: 6. CDR3 sequence (DNA): TGTGCCAGCAGAGGGACAGACGAGTACGAGCAGTACTTC. It yields the protein CASRGTDEYEQYF.

The chain uses TRBV30 and TRBJ2-2; 9 bases fit TRBD1. CDR3 length equals 16 residues. CDR1 is GTSNPN, CDR2 SVGIG, per germline (reference sequence). J was trimmed by 5 bases and V by 2 bases; bases with no gene match: 9. DNA of the CDR3: TGTGCCTGGAGTTTGTTGACAGGGGGGAATACCGGGGAGCTGTTTTTT. Translation gives CAWSLLTGGNTGELFF. Full variable domain (remainder filled in from reference TRBV30 and TRBJ2-2): SQTIHQWPATLVQPVGSPLSLECTVEGTSNPNLYWYRQAAGRGLQLLFYSVGIGQISSEVPQNLSASRPQDRQFILSSKKLLLSDSGFYLCAWSLLTGGNTGELFFGEGSRLTVL.

The chain has TRBV7-9 and TRBJ2-7, with 9 bases identical to TRBD1. The germline V gene encodes CDR1 SEHNR and CDR2 FQNEAQ (reference sequence). CDR3 length: 15 residues. With V trimmed by 3 bases and J by 2 bases, 5 bases remained unmatched. CDR3 in DNA: TGTGCCAGCAGCTTCGGACAGGGGACCCCCTACGAGCAGTACTTC. It yields the protein CASSFGQGTPYEQYF.

The chain links TRBV19 to TRBJ1-6; TRBD1 might be the D (5 bases). Trimming shortened V by 9 bases and J by 6 bases, and 12 bases separated the two germline ends. CDR1 is LNHDA and CDR2 is SQIVND in the germline V gene (reference sequence). The CDR3 has 13 residues. CDR3 nucleotide sequence: TGTGCCAGCAGCCCTCAGGGTAATTCACCCCTCCACTTT. Protein sequence: CASSPQGNSPLHF. The full variable domain, its missing parts supplied by reference TRBV19 and TRBJ1-6, is DGGITQSPKYLFRKEGQNVTLSCEQNLNHDAMYWYRQDPGQGLRLIYYSQIVNDFQKGDIAEGYSVSREKKESFPLTVTSAQKNPTAFYLCASSPQGNSPLHFGNGTRLTVT.

The chain joins TRBV10-2 to TRBJ2-7; 8 positions agree with TRBD1. V lost 3 bases to trimming and J lost 6 bases; unmatched junction nucleotides: 7. The CDR3 has 14 residues. Germline CDR1 and CDR2: WSHSY and SAAADI. For the CDR3, the DNA is TGCGCCAGCAGTGATCCAGGGGGCCTGGTCGAGCAGTACTTC. As protein: CASSDPGGLVEQYF.

This clone was picked up a small number of times. The rearrangement links TRBV12-3 or TRBV12-4 to TRBJ1-5, with 7 bases identical to TRBD1. The CDR3 extends over 13 amino acids. Trimming cost V 6 bases and J 9 bases; bases outside gene matches: 8. The CDR3 sequence is CASSLGQDLPQHF. DNA of the CDR3: TGTGCCAGCAGCCTAGGACAGGATCTGCCCCAGCATTTT.

The V and J genes are TRBV27 and TRBJ2-5; no clear D gene. The ends were cut back, 5 bases at V and 4 bases at J, with 5 bases in the middle. The CDR3 runs 11 residues. The germline gives CDR1 MNHEY, CDR2 SMNVEV (reference sequence). The CDR3 protein is CASSMRETQYF. CDR3 nucleotide sequence: TGTGCCAGCAGTATGAGAGAGACCCAGTACTTC.

The rearrangement joins TRBV5-1 to TRBJ2-5, with 9 positions matching TRBD1. Germline-derived CDR1 and CDR2 are SGHRS and YFSETQ. The CDR3 extends over 15 amino acids. V gave up 3 bases and J gave up 4 bases; unmatched junction bases: 7. The CDR3 nucleotides are TGCGCCAGCAGCTCACGGACAGGGGAGCTAGAGACCCAGTACTTC. Residues: CASSSRTGELETQYF.